A selection of T cell receptor beta chains follows, all from one sample in a study of shared clonotypes between healthy human individuals. This table comes from immunoSEQ multiplex PCR, and its TCRdb copy is limited to in-frame clones, with some not included. The table has about 2.1 million clones, about 93% seen once. Sequenced material: naive CD8+ T cells from PBMCs. The origin of the receptors is a man aged 18 to 30 in good health. Some clones in this sample may be carry-over from other donors' samples. Each CDR3 is given with its conserved first and last residue. D genes are given only for firm matches. Clone size is shown for a subset of rows, as once, few, many or a class of expanded clone.

j_call d_call v_call clone_size cdr3_aa cdr3_nt
TRBJ2-7 - TRBV27 once CASSLSNNYEQYF TGTGCCAGCAGTTTATCAAACAACTACGAGCAGTACTTC
TRBJ2-7 - TRBV7-2 once CASSWAPYEQYF TGTGCCAGCAGCTGGGCCCCCTACGAGCAGTACTTC
TRBJ1-1 - TRBV28 - CASSQRNLLRRIGTQRTFF TGTGCCAGCAGTCAAAGAAACCTCCTCAGGCGTATCGGGACCCAACGGACTTTCTTT
TRBJ2-7 TRBD1 TRBV27 - CASSPNLPDRGPSGEQYF TGTGCCAGCAGTCCAAACTTACCGGACAGGGGGCCGTCCGGTGAGCAGTACTTC
TRBJ1-2 - TRBV6-6 - CASTGSANYGYTF TGCGCCTCGACGGGATCAGCTAACTATGGCTACACCTTC
TRBJ2-5 TRBD2 TRBV28 - CASSSRGLAGGQLGETQYF TGTGCCAGCAGTTCACGGGGACTAGCGGGAGGGCAGTTGGGAGAGACCCAGTACTTC
TRBJ2-7 TRBD2 TRBV5-1 - CASSLTREGRGGSYEQYF TGCGCCAGCAGCTTGACGCGGGAGGGCCGGGGGGGCTCCTACGAGCAGTACTTC
TRBJ2-3 - TRBV11-2 - CASSLRSDTQYF TGTGCCAGCAGCTTACGGTCAGATACGCAGTATTTT
TRBJ1-1 - TRBV15 - CATSRDLTTADSLNTEAFF TGTGCCACCAGCAGAGATCTGACGACCGCGGACAGCCTGAACACTGAAGCTTTCTTT
TRBJ1-2 - TRBV19 - CASSMGRAYGYTF TGTGCCAGTAGTATGGGACGGGCATATGGCTACACCTTC
TRBJ2-6 TRBD2 TRBV27 - CASSLSGGRSGANVLTF TGTGCCAGCAGTTTATCGGGGGGGAGGTCTGGGGCCAACGTCCTGACTTTC
TRBJ1-5 TRBD1 TRBV2 once CASSGAGTDPFSNQPQHF TGTGCCAGCAGCGGAGCCGGGACAGACCCTTTTAGCAATCAGCCCCAGCATTTT
TRBJ2-1 TRBD2 TRBV9 - CASSGGGRSRLWSYDEQFF TGTGCCAGCAGCGGGGGAGGGAGGTCCCGGCTTTGGTCTTACGATGAGCAGTTCTTC
TRBJ2-1 TRBD2 TRBV27 - CASSWASGLPANEQFF TGTGCCAGCAGTTGGGCTAGCGGGCTCCCGGCCAATGAGCAGTTCTTC
TRBJ1-5 - TRBV6-6 - CATGKGEYNQPQHF TGTGCCACCGGAAAAGGGGAGTACAATCAGCCCCAGCATTTT